This T cell receptor beta chain was sequenced during a study of T cell responses to AZD1222 COVID-19 vaccine. Overall study findings and caveats: Donor demographics were predominantly white British with a female majority; clonal diversity may be underestimated.

TCRdb keeps only in-frame clones here, not all; method: immunoSEQ multiplex PCR. The table lists around 130,000 clones, approximately 94% of them singletons. Worth noting for this clone: The target antigen is unknown.

Trimming removed 0 bases at V and 0 bases at J, with 6 bases between. This CDR3 region has 15 residues. CDR1 is SNHLY, CDR2 FYNNEI, per germline. The sequence derives from an adult in good health. This chain uses TRBV2 with TRBJ2-1; D is undetermined. The source material was peripheral blood, sampled on day 0 of AZD1222 vaccination. This CDR3 reads CASSEAGLSYNEQFF. The CDR3 DNA is TGTGCCAGCAGTGAAGCAGGTCTCTCCTACAATGAGCAGTTCTTC.